The 22 T cell receptor beta chains below all came from one sample that was sequenced in a study of PD-L1 blockade in urothelial cancer. Stated time point: peripheral blood 6 weeks after treatment start. TCRdb's copy holds only in-frame clones and misses some; the assay was immunoSEQ multiplex PCR. The sample lists about 90,000 clones, roughly 83% occurring once. The specimen was PBMCs, collected around atezolizumab (anti-PD-L1) treatment. These receptors were obtained from a man in his 70s with urothelial cancer.

The chain has TRBV6-6 and TRBJ1-4; D may be TRBD1 (6 bases). The germline V gene encodes CDR1 MNHNY and CDR2 SVGAGI (reference sequence). Trimming cost V 2 bases and J 7 bases, with 14 bases left between them. CDR3 size: 15 residues. For the CDR3, the DNA is TGTGCCAGCAGTTACAACCCAGGGGTGGGTGAAAAACTGTTTTTT. This sequence encodes CASSYNPGVGEKLFF.

The rearrangement links TRBV19 to TRBJ1-1; no clear D gene. Trimming left V 1 base short and J 3 bases short, with 6 bases between. The CDR3 has 13 amino acids. The germline V gene has CDR1 LNHDA and CDR2 SQIVND (reference sequence). The CDR3 DNA reads as TGTGCCAGTAGTATAGGAGTAGACACTGAAGCTTTCTTT. Translating it yields CASSIGVDTEAFF.

This chain joins TRBV30 and TRBJ2-1, with TRBD2 matching over 12 bases. Germline V lookup: CDR1 GTSNPN, CDR2 SVGIG (reference sequence). The junction had 12 bases not matched to a gene; V was cut back by 5 bases and J by 7 bases. This CDR3 is 16 amino acids long. CDR3 loop: CAWWVYPSGGGNEQFF. The CDR3, as DNA: TGTGCCTGGTGGGTTTACCCTAGCGGGGGGGGTAATGAGCAGTTCTTC. Combining the CDR3 with reference TRBV30 and TRBJ2-1 gives the whole variable domain SQTIHQWPATLVQPVGSPLSLECTVEGTSNPNLYWYRQAAGRGLQLLFYSVGIGQISSEVPQNLSASRPQDRQFILSSKKLLLSDSGFYLCAWWVYPSGGGNEQFFGPGTRLTVL.

The J gene is TRBJ2-7, the V gene TRBV5-4; D is possibly TRBD1 (6 bases). Per the germline V gene, CDR1 is SGHNT and CDR2 is YYREEE (reference sequence). The CDR3 is 13 residues long. V lost 1 base to trimming and J lost 2 bases, with 7 bases between them. This chain's CDR3 is CASSLKGAYEQYF. The CDR3 DNA reads TGTGCCAGCAGCTTGAAGGGGGCCTACGAGCAGTACTTC.

The chain is built from TRBV19 and TRBJ1-5; 8 bases align to TRBD1. V lost 7 bases to trimming and J lost 10 bases; unmatched junction nucleotides: 9. CDR3 size: 13 residues. Germline V gives CDR1 LNHDA, CDR2 SQIVND (reference sequence). The CDR3 sequence: CASNPGGVEPQHF. The CDR3 bases are TGTGCCAGTAACCCAGGGGGCGTGGAACCCCAGCATTTT. The variable domain in full, completed from reference TRBV19 and TRBJ1-5, reads DGGITQSPKYLFRKEGQNVTLSCEQNLNHDAMYWYRQDPGQGLRLIYYSQIVNDFQKGDIAEGYSVSREKKESFPLTVTSAQKNPTAFYLCASNPGGVEPQHFGDGTRLSIL.

The chain carries TRBV7-2 and TRBJ2-2; 12 bases are a match to TRBD2. The CDR3 is 17 residues long. CDR1 and CDR2 from the germline V gene are SGHTA and FQGNSA. Trimming removed 6 bases from V and 6 bases from J; junction bases left unmatched: 11. The CDR3 nucleotides read TGTGCCAGCAGGACCGGTACTAGCGGGAGGAGTGCCGGGGAGCTGTTTTTT. Amino acids: CASRTGTSGRSAGELFF. Drawing the rest from reference TRBV7-2 and TRBJ2-2, the complete variable domain is GAGVSQSPSNKVTEKGKDVELRCDPISGHTALYWYRQSLGQGLEFLIYFQGNSAPDKSGLPSDRFSAERTGGSVSTLTIQRTQQEDSAVYLCASRTGTSGRSAGELFFGEGSRLTVL.

The rearrangement uses TRBV5-4 and TRBJ1-3, with D possibly matching TRBD1 (5 bases). The CDR3 covers 15 residues. Germline lookup yields CDR1 SGHNT and CDR2 YYREEE (reference sequence). Trimming took off 2 bases at V and 4 bases at J, with 13 bases between the two ends. The CDR3: CASSFGAGTGNTIYF. The DNA of the CDR3 is TGTGCCAGCAGCTTCGGGGCGGGGACCGGAAACACCATATATTTT.

The chain employs TRBV5-4 and TRBJ2-1; 10 nucleotides line up with TRBD2. Germline lookup yields CDR1 SGHNT and CDR2 YYREEE (reference sequence). This CDR3 has 15 residues. V lost 2 bases, J lost 4 bases, and 3 bases stayed unmatched. The CDR3 DNA sequence: TGTGCCAGCAGCTTCGAGCGGGAGGGGTACAATGAGCAGTTCTTC. Encoded protein: CASSFEREGYNEQFF.

The V gene is TRBV9, the J gene TRBJ2-7; 10 bases agree with TRBD2. The CDR3 sequence is 15 residues long. After removal of 4 bases from V and 6 bases from J, the junction contained 10 bases not matched to a gene. From germline, CDR1 is SGDLS and CDR2 YYNGEE. CDR3: CASSRGLAEGGEQYF. The CDR3 DNA is TGTGCCAGCAGCCGAGGACTAGCGGAGGGGGGCGAGCAGTACTTC.

The chain carries TRBV6-5 and TRBJ2-5; 10 nucleotides line up with TRBD2. Germline V gene data show CDR1 as MNHEY and CDR2 as SVGAGI. Unmatched junction bases numbered 8, after V lost 6 bases and J lost 4 bases. The CDR3 has 15 amino acids. The CDR3, as DNA: TGTGCCAGCAGCCATCCTAGCGGGAGAGGAGAGACCCAGTACTTC. Amino acids: CASSHPSGRGETQYF.

This chain joins TRBV7-3 and TRBJ1-1; 10 nucleotides align to TRBD1. CDR1 SGHTA and CDR2 FQGTGA come from the germline V gene. The CDR3 extends over 15 amino acids. The V gene end was trimmed by 5 bases and the J gene end by 7 bases; junction bases not matched to a gene: 10. CDR3 protein: CASSPTTGGFGEAFF. Here the CDR3 DNA reads TGTGCCAGCAGCCCGACGACAGGGGGCTTTGGTGAAGCTTTCTTT.

The CDR3 bases are TGTGCCAGCAGCCCGCGGGGAGGGGCAGAACAGCCCCAGCATTTT. Amino acids: CASSPRGGAEQPQHF. The gene calls are TRBV4-2 and TRBJ1-5; perhaps TRBD1 as D (5 bases). V lost 4 bases and J lost 7, with 17 bases in between. CDR1 is LGHNA and CDR2 is YNFKEQ in the germline V gene. The CDR3 extends over 15 amino acids.

This chain joins TRBV6-1 and TRBJ2-7; a possible D gene is TRBD1 (6 bases). The CDR3 covers 13 residues. V was pared by 8 bases and J by 5 bases, with 16 bases between. The germline V gene has CDR1 MNHNS and CDR2 SASEGT. The DNA of the CDR3 is TGTGCCAGCCAGGCAGGGGTAGGACACGAGCAGTACTTC. Translating it yields CASQAGVGHEQYF.

The rearrangement joins TRBV29-1 to TRBJ2-1, with D possibly being TRBD2 (7 bases). This CDR3 contains 14 residues. CDR1 is SQVTM and CDR2 is ANQGSEA in the germline V gene. V gave up 4 bases and J gave up 6 bases, with 16 bases separating them. The CDR3, as DNA: TGCAGCGTTGCCCCTACAGGGAGGGGCAATGAGCAGTTCTTC. As protein: CSVAPTGRGNEQFF.

This clone came up once. This chain uses TRBV19 with TRBJ2-5; 7 nucleotides align to TRBD1. This CDR3 is built from 13 residues. CDR1 and CDR2 from the germline V gene are LNHDA and SQIVND (reference sequence). Losses at the gene ends were 6 bases for V and 5 bases for J; bases not matched to a gene: 6. The chain's CDR3 is CASSTTGTETQYF. CDR3 sequence (DNA): TGTGCCAGTAGCACGACAGGGACGGAGACCCAGTACTTC.

This chain uses TRBV6-1 with TRBJ2-7; TRBD2 matches 8 bases. The CDR3 runs to 14 residues. The V gene's germline CDR1 is MNHNS and CDR2 SASEGT. Germline trimming cut 5 bases from V and 4 bases from J; bases unmatched to any gene: 7. CDR3 residues: CASSRTSRSYEQYF. The DNA of the CDR3 is TGTGCCAGCAGTAGGACTAGCAGGAGTTACGAGCAGTACTTC.

The chain couples TRBV27 to TRBJ2-1; 10 bases map to TRBD2. Losses at the gene ends were 7 bases for V and 8 bases for J; bases not matched to a gene: 8. CDR1 is MNHEY and CDR2 is SMNVEV in the germline V gene (reference sequence). The CDR3 covers 14 residues. CDR3 sequence reads: CASIRLAGVHEQFF. The CDR3 DNA reads TGTGCCAGCATTAGGCTAGCGGGAGTCCATGAGCAGTTCTTC.

The chain couples TRBV6-6 to TRBJ1-5, with D perhaps TRBD1 (6 bases). The CDR3 covers 15 residues. Germline-derived CDR1 and CDR2 are MNHNY and SVGAGI (reference sequence). The V gene lost 6 bases and the J gene lost 3 bases, with 15 bases spanning the gap. The CDR3 DNA is TGTGCCAGCAGGATTGGGGACACGAACAATCAGCCCCAGCATTTT. Translating gives CASRIGDTNNQPQHF.

This clone was picked up a small number of times. V gene TRBV30 combines with J gene TRBJ1-1, with TRBD1 matching over 7 bases. The V gene end was trimmed by 4 bases and the J gene end by 1 base; junction bases not matched to a gene: 0. This CDR3 contains 12 residues. CDR1 and CDR2 from the germline V gene are GTSNPN and SVGIG (reference sequence). CDR3 residues: CAWNRGNTEAFF. Written as DNA, the CDR3 is TGTGCCTGGAACAGGGGGAACACTGAAGCTTTCTTT.

This chain uses TRBV6-5 with TRBJ1-1; 9 nucleotides align to TRBD1. J lost 1 base, V lost 6 bases, and 3 bases had no gene match. The germline CDR1 and CDR2 sequences are MNHEY and SVGAGI. The CDR3 is made up of 14 amino acids. The CDR3 DNA sequence: TGTGCCAGCAGGGGACAGGGTGGGAACACTGAAGCTTTCTTT. Translated, it gives CASRGQGGNTEAFF.

The genes are TRBV5-1 and TRBJ2-2; 10 bases map to TRBD1. After removal of 4 bases from V and 4 bases from J, the junction contained 7 bases not matched to a gene. CDR1 is SGHRS and CDR2 is YFSETQ in the germline V gene. The CDR3 is 16 amino acids. In nucleotides, the CDR3 is TGCGCCAGCAGCCCGACAGGGGGCAGGGGCACCGGGGAGCTGTTTTTT. This codes for CASSPTGGRGTGELFF.

The rearrangement uses TRBV18 and TRBJ1-1, with 7 positions matching TRBD1. V trimming: 4 bases; J trimming: 0 bases; junction bases outside the gene matches: 8. Germline V CDR1 and CDR2: KGHSH, LQKENI. This CDR3 comprises 16 residues. The CDR3 sequence is CASSLIQGFMNTEAFF. CDR3 in DNA: TGTGCCAGCTCACTGATACAGGGGTTCATGAACACTGAAGCTTTCTTT.